The T cell receptor beta chain described here comes from a study of T cells in Graves' hyperthyroidism and ophthalmopathy. Study-wide results and caveats: Median prediction lead before ophthalmopathy onset was around 7 months with the model. In blood, most of the thyroid clonotypes expanded above 0.001 were also present.

Amplification targeted TCR beta CDR3 regions from RNA transcripts. Carried out on the TCR CDR3, a first-round RT-PCR used the HTBI primer set. In TCRdb, the multiplex PCR reads were re-called with MiXCR into one record per CDR3 protein. The sample carries hundreds of thousands of distinct CDR3 sequences, 45% recorded once. This clonotype came up a few times. Its target is not known. V dropped 8 bases and J dropped 4 bases, with 15 bases sitting between them. Germline assignment: CDR1 SNHLY and CDR2 FYNNEI. This CDR3 region has 15 residues. Investigators excluded patients with uncontrolled infection, other autoimmune disease, pregnancy or lactation.

This TCR came from an adult man with Graves' disease, either hyperthyroidism or ophthalmopathy (not recorded which). Material for sequencing was peripheral blood or thyroid tissue (not recorded which). The rearrangement uses TRBV2 and TRBJ1-6; D ambiguous. CDR3 in amino acids: CASSANPTYNSPLHF. The CDR3 nucleotides read TGTGCCAGCTCAGCGAATCCAACTTATAATTCACCCCTCCACTTT.